The clone carrying this T cell receptor beta chain was seen only a few times. Its antigen is not known. The CDR3 length is 16 residues. Per germline, CDR1 KGHSH and CDR2 LQKENI. Trimming cost V 3 bases and J 7 bases, with 16 bases left between them. This sample stems from a study of cytomegalovirus exposure and HLA in healthy donors. Study information: A preliminary data release comprised tens of millions of unique TCRs obtained from HLA-typed donors.

Findings and caveats of the study: Accurate predictions that matched the HLA-A and HLA-B alleles of most subjects were reportedly made from TCR beta sequences. Overall, around 150 TCR beta chains were annotated as cytomegalovirus-associated.

In the PCR, 60 Vbeta and 13 Jbeta primers were used. The table came from immunoSEQ multiplex PCR; TCRdb's copy has only in-frame clones and leaves some out. The sample gives about 130,000 clones, 81% of which show up once; about 0.7% is in the top ten. The sequencing sample was made of PBMCs. The receptor was derived from a young man in good health and CMV-seronegative. This chain connects TRBV18 to TRBJ1-6, with no clear D. In DNA, the CDR3 is TGTGCCAGCTCACCGGGAGGTGGGGTAGGGAATTCACCCCTCCACTTT. Translating gives CASSPGGGVGNSPLHF.